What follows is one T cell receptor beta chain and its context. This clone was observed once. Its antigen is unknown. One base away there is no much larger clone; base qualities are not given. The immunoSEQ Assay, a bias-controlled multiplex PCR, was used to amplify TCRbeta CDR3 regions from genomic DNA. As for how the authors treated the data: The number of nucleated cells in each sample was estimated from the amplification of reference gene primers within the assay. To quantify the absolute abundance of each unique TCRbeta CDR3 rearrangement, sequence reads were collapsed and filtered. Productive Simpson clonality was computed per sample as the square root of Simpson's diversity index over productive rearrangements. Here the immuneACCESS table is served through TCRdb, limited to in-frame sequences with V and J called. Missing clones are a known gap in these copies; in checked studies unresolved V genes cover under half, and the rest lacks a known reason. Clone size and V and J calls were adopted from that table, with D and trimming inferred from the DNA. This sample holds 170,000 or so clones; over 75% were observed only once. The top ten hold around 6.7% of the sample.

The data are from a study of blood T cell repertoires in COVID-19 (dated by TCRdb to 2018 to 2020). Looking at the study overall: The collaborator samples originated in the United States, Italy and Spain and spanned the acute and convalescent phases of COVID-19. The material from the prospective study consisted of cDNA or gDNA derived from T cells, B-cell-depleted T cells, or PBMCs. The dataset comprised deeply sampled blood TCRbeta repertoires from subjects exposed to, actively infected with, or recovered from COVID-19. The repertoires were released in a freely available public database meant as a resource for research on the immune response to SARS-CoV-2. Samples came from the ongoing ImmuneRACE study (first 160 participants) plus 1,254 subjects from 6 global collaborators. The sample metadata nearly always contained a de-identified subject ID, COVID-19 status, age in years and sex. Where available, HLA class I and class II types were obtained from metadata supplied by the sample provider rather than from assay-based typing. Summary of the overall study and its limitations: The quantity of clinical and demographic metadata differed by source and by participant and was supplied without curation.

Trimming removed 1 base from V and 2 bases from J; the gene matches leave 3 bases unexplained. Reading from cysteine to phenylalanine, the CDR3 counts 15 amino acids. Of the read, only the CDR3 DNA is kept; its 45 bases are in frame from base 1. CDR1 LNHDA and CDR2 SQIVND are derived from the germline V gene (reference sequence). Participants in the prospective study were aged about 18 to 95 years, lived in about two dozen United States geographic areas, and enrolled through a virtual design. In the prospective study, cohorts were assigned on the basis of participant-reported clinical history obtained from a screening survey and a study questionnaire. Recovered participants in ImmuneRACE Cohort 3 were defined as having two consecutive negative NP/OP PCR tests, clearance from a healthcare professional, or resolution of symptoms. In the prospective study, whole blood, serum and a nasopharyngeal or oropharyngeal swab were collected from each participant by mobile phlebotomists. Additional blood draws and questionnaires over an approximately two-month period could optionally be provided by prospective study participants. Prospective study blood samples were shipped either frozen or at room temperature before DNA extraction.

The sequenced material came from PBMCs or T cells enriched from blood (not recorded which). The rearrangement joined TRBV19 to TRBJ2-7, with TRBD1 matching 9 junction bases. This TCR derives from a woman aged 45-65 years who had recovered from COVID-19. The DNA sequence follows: TGTGCCAGTAGTATAGGAGGGACAGGGACCTACGAGCAGTACTTC. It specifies CASSIGGTGTYEQYF.